This is a list of T cell receptor beta chains from one sample in a study of T cells in localized non-small cell lung cancer. Using immunoSEQ multiplex PCR, the repertoire was profiled, and TCRdb retains in-frame clones only, with some absent. The sample consists of tens of thousands of clones, roughly 90% of them appearing once. The specimen was peripheral blood, collected before any cancer treatment. The receptors stem from an older male donor with stage III squamous cell lung carcinoma. Each CDR3 is given with its conserved first and last residue. Fields, in order: clone size, J gene, V gene, D gene, CDR3 DNA, CDR3 protein. The D gene is left open where the match is weak. Size values are once, few and many counts, or a class for expanded clones, and some rows have none.

NA,TRBJ2-5,TRBV5-1,NA,TGCGCCAGCAGCTTGTACAGCAGCCAAGAGACCCAGTACTTC,CASSLYSSQETQYF
NA,TRBJ2-2,TRBV7-3,NA,TGTGCCAGCAGCCTGAGGGGATACACCGGGGAGCTGTTTTTT,CASSLRGYTGELFF
NA,TRBJ1-1,TRBV6-1,NA,TGTGCCAGCACCCCACGGCAGTTAGGTAACACTGAAGCTTTCTTT,CASTPRQLGNTEAFF
NA,TRBJ2-2,TRBV5-1,NA,TGCGCCAGCAGCTTGGTTAGCGTGGACACCGGGGAGCTGTTTTTT,CASSLVSVDTGELFF
NA,TRBJ2-2,TRBV7-8,TRBD2,TGTGCCAGCAGCTGGGGAGGGGCCGGGGAGCTGTTTTTT,CASSWGGAGELFF
NA,TRBJ1-1,TRBV19,TRBD1,TGTGCCAGTAGTCTCACAGGGGGGCTAAGAGCTTTCTTT,CASSLTGGLRAFF
NA,TRBJ2-2,TRBV29-1,TRBD2,TGCAGCGCCGCGGAGCTAGCGGGAGGGTTCACCGGGGAGCTGTTTTTT,CSAAELAGGFTGELFF
NA,TRBJ2-7,TRBV4-1,TRBD1,TGCGCCAGCAGCCATGACCCGGGACAGGGGGCTCGGGAGCAGTACTTC,CASSHDPGQGAREQYF
NA,TRBJ2-4,TRBV19,TRBD2,TGTGCCAGTAGTAAGGGACTAGCGGGAGTACAGAACATTCAGTACTTC,CASSKGLAGVQNIQYF
once,TRBJ1-4,TRBV5-8,NA,TGTGCCAGCGCTTCGCTCCGGGGAAGGGGGAATGAAAAACTGTTTTTT,CASASLRGRGNEKLFF
NA,TRBJ2-3,TRBV9,NA,TGTGCCAGCAGCGTAGGGGCGTTGGGGGCAGATACGCAGTATTTT,CASSVGALGADTQYF
NA,TRBJ2-7,TRBV4-2,NA,TGTGCCAGCAGCCAAGAGGGGGGCTCGTACTACGAGCAGTACTTC,CASSQEGGSYYEQYF
NA,TRBJ1-1,TRBV2,NA,TGTGCCAGCAGGCAGGGGAACACTGAAGCTTTCTTT,CASRQGNTEAFF
NA,TRBJ1-2,TRBV4-2,NA,TGTGCCAGCAGCCGGGGGACGGTACCCTCTTATGGCTACACCTTC,CASSRGTVPSYGYTF
NA,TRBJ2-3,TRBV6-5,NA,TGTGCCAGCAGTTACTCGTGGGTTCTTACAGATACGCAGTATTTT,CASSYSWVLTDTQYF
NA,TRBJ2-7,TRBV5-6,NA,TGTGCCAGCAGCGCCTCTGGGACCTACCGACACACCTACGAGCAGTACTTC,CASSASGTYRHTYEQYF
NA,TRBJ2-4,TRBV7-9,NA,TGTGCCAGCAGCCCTTCTACTAGAGAACCAAACATTCAGTACTTC,CASSPSTREPNIQYF
NA,TRBJ2-5,TRBV13,NA,TGTGCCAGCAGCCCCTCCTCGCCGGGTCCGGAGACCCAGTACTTC,CASSPSSPGPETQYF
NA,TRBJ2-2,TRBV11-3,TRBD1,TGTGCCAGCTCGAATCGGGGACAGGGGGTTTTCGGGGAGCTGTTTTTT,CASSNRGQGVFGELFF
NA,TRBJ1-6,TRBV6-5,TRBD1,TGTGCCAGCACCCCCAGCAGGGGGTCTTCACCCCTCCACTTT,CASTPSRGSSPLHF
NA,TRBJ2-1,TRBV4-1,TRBD2,TGCGCCAGCAGCCAAGATTTGGGTGAGCATATAGCGGGCCCCCCCGGCAATGAGCAGTTCTTC,CASSQDLGEHIAGPPGNEQFF
NA,TRBJ2-3,TRBV11-2,NA,TGTGCCAGCAGCTTAGTTGGGAGGACAGATACGCAGTATTTT,CASSLVGRTDTQYF
NA,TRBJ2-2,TRBV7-9,TRBD1,TGTGCCAGCAGCTTCCGACAGGGGATCCGGGAGCTGTTTTTT,CASSFRQGIRELFF
NA,TRBJ2-5,TRBV2,NA,TGTGCCAGCAGCCCTACCGTGGGGGTGGAGACCCAGTACTTC,CASSPTVGVETQYF
NA,TRBJ2-1,TRBV9,NA,TGTGCCAGCAGCGTTTTCCGCGGGGCCAACAATGAGCAGTTCTTC,CASSVFRGANNEQFF
NA,TRBJ2-5,TRBV18,TRBD2,TGTGCCAGCTCAGCAAGCGGGGCCCGAGGGGAAGCCCAGTACTTC,CASSASGARGEAQYF
NA,TRBJ2-3,TRBV9,TRBD2,TGTGCCAGCAGCGTAGCAGGGCTAGCGGGAGCTACGCAGTATTTT,CASSVAGLAGATQYF
once,TRBJ2-2,TRBV7-5,NA,TGTGTCAGAAGCTTATGGACAGGGCCCACCGGGGAGCTGTTTTTT,CVRSLWTGPTGELFF
once,TRBJ2-5,TRBV5-1,NA,TGCGCCAGCAGCTTTACTCAGGGGGGTCTGAAGACCCAGTACTTC,CASSFTQGGLKTQYF
NA,TRBJ1-3,TRBV5-4,NA,TGTGCCAGCAGCTCGGGGGGGGTTGGAAACACCATATATTTT,CASSSGGVGNTIYF
NA,TRBJ2-7,TRBV6-1,NA,TGTGCCAGCAGTGTCAGGGCCTACGAGCAGTACTTC,CASSVRAYEQYF
NA,TRBJ2-3,TRBV7-9,NA,TGTGCCAGCAGCTTCACAGATACGCAGTATTTT,CASSFTDTQYF
NA,TRBJ1-1,TRBV7-9,NA,TGTGCCAGCAGCGCAGGGTGGGGAAACACTGAAGCTTTCTTT,CASSAGWGNTEAFF
NA,TRBJ1-5,TRBV30,NA,TGTGCCTGGAGCCGAGGAACTGATCAGCCCCAGCATTTT,CAWSRGTDQPQHF
NA,TRBJ2-5,TRBV5-1,NA,TGCGCCAGCAGCTTCCGGGACATAAATTATGCGACCCAGTACTTC,CASSFRDINYATQYF
once,TRBJ1-2,TRBV2,TRBD1,TGTGCCAGCAGAGGACAGGGGCCAGGGGGCTACACCTTC,CASRGQGPGGYTF
NA,TRBJ2-4,TRBV6-5,NA,TGTGCCAGCAGTCCGTCTCTAGGAGGGCTAAACATTCAGTACTTC,CASSPSLGGLNIQYF
NA,TRBJ2-4,TRBV7-3,NA,TGTGCCAGCAGCTTATCAGCTCCGACTCGCCGAGAGAAAAACATTCAGTACTTC,CASSLSAPTRREKNIQYF
NA,TRBJ2-3,TRBV5-1,TRBD2,TGCGCCAGCGCTGATAGCGGGGGGGCGGATACGCAGTATTTT,CASADSGGADTQYF
NA,TRBJ2-5,TRBV29-1,TRBD2,TGCAGCGTTGGGGGACTAGGGGAGACCCAGTACTTC,CSVGGLGETQYF
NA,TRBJ2-7,TRBV4-3,TRBD1,TGCGCCAGCAGCCAAGGGGACAGATTTTCCGAGCAGTACTTC,CASSQGDRFSEQYF
NA,TRBJ1-2,TRBV5-6,NA,TGTGCCAGCAGCTCGGGGTCGGGATCCAACTATGGCTACACCTTC,CASSSGSGSNYGYTF
NA,TRBJ2-3,TRBV15,TRBD2,TGTGCCACCAGCGGTCGGGGCGGACTAGCAAGGGGCCAAGGTCACTTCCTTATCACAGATACGCAGTATTTT,CATSGRGGLARGQGHFLITDTQYF
NA,TRBJ1-6,TRBV7-9,NA,TGTGCCAGCAGCTCGGCTGGGGGCCGCGGGGTTGGTTCACCCCTCCACTTT,CASSSAGGRGVGSPLHF
NA,TRBJ1-1,TRBV5-8,TRBD1,TGTGCCAGCAGCCCCTGGACAGGATCGAACACTGAAGCTTTCTTT,CASSPWTGSNTEAFF
NA,TRBJ2-7,TRBV13,TRBD2,TGTGCCAGCAGGTTCGGGAGGAATTCCTACGAGCAGTACTTC,CASRFGRNSYEQYF
NA,TRBJ1-4,TRBV25-1,NA,TGTGCCAGCAGTGAGATCGAGGGTGAAAAACTGTTTTTT,CASSEIEGEKLFF
NA,TRBJ2-6,TRBV6-5,NA,TGTGCCAGCAGTCGATCTGGGGCCAACGTCCTGACTTTC,CASSRSGANVLTF
once,TRBJ2-2,TRBV27,NA,TGTGCCAGCAGGTTAGGGGATACAACGAACACCGGGGAGCTGTTTTTT,CASRLGDTTNTGELFF
many,TRBJ2-1,TRBV9,TRBD2,TGTGCCAGCAGCCCCCCTAGCGGCTACAATGAGCAGTTCTTC,CASSPPSGYNEQFF
NA,TRBJ1-3,TRBV18,NA,TGTGCCAGCTCACCACCCGGCGGCGCTGGAAACACCATATATTTT,CASSPPGGAGNTIYF
NA,TRBJ1-1,TRBV18,TRBD1,TGTGCCACCAGATTGGGACAGTCGAACACTGAAGCTTTCTTT,CATRLGQSNTEAFF
NA,TRBJ1-2,TRBV30,NA,TGTGCCTGGAATGAGGGGCTAGGGGGGGCGGGAGGCTACACCTTC,CAWNEGLGGAGGYTF
NA,TRBJ2-1,TRBV29-1,TRBD1,TGCAGCGTTGAAGGACAGGGTAGCTACAATGAGCAGTTCTTC,CSVEGQGSYNEQFF
NA,TRBJ2-7,TRBV6-5,TRBD2,TGTGCCAGCAGCATTCGGACTAGCGGGAGGCGAGAGCAGTACTTC,CASSIRTSGRREQYF